A single sample gave rise to the 30 T cell receptor beta chains below, sequenced in a study of blood T cell repertoires in COVID-19. Using immunoSEQ multiplex PCR, the repertoire was profiled, and TCRdb retains in-frame clones only, with some absent. The table has 300,000 to 350,000 clones, 85% to 90% seen once; the top ten hold approximately 0.98%. The material sequenced was peripheral blood. These receptor sequences come from a middle-aged woman with COVID-19, enrolled during active disease.

With regard to this clone: The same CDR3 is also encoded by other DNA sequences in this sample. The chain uses TRBV28 and TRBJ1-2; D ambiguous. Trimming took off 3 bases at V and 2 bases at J, with 10 bases between the two ends. CDR3 length: 14 residues. Germline values: CDR1 MDHEN, CDR2 SYDVKM. Written as DNA, the CDR3 is TGTGCCAGCAGTTTGGGTGGGCCCAACTATGGCTACACCTTC. This gives the protein CASSLGGPNYGYTF.

The V and J genes are TRBV5-4 and TRBJ2-5; weak D call: TRBD1 (6 bases). The CDR3 is 14 amino acids. Per germline, CDR1 SGHNT and CDR2 YYREEE (reference sequence). V lost 4 bases to trimming and J lost 4 bases, with 14 bases between them. CDR3 region: CASSLRARGETQYF. In nucleotides, the CDR3 is TGTGCCAGCAGCCTGAGGGCCAGGGGAGAGACCCAGTACTTC. The complete variable domain, with remaining parts taken from reference TRBV5-4 and TRBJ2-5, reads ETGVTQSPTHLIKTRGQQVTLRCSSQSGHNTVSWYQQALGQGPQFIFQYYREEENGRGNFPPRFSGLQFPNYSSELNVNALELDDSALYLCASSLRARGETQYFGPGTRLLVL.

The CDR3: CASSPRGRDYGYTF. In DNA form, the CDR3 reads TGTGCCAGCAGCCCCCGGGGAAGAGACTATGGCTACACCTTC. This chain links TRBV9 with TRBJ1-2; D ambiguous. Germline CDR1 reads SGDLS; CDR2 reads YYNGEE. The CDR3 has 14 amino acids. V lost 4 bases and J lost 3, with 13 bases in between.

In its sample, this clone was seen once. The chain combines TRBV30 with TRBJ2-5, with D possibly being TRBD2 (6 bases). With 3 bases removed from V and 6 bases from J, the gap between germline ends came to 14 bases. Germline V gene sequence: CDR1 GTSNPN, CDR2 SVGIG (reference sequence). The CDR3 extends over 13 amino acids. CDR3 DNA sequence: TGTGCCTGGAGCGGGGGAACTCTAAAGACCCAGTACTTC. Translated: CAWSGGTLKTQYF.

V is TRBV5-4 and J is TRBJ1-4; D gene unclear. This CDR3 spans 14 amino acids. Germline CDR1 reads SGHNT; CDR2 reads YYREEE (reference sequence). Trimming took off 6 bases at V and 0 bases at J, with 9 bases between the two ends. The CDR3 DNA follows: TGTGCCAGCACGGCGGGCTCAACTAATGAAAAACTGTTTTTT. Protein product: CASTAGSTNEKLFF.

This sequence joins TRBV5-6 and TRBJ1-2; 7 bases are a match to TRBD1. CDR3 size: 14 residues. V trimming: 4 bases; J trimming: 8 bases; junction bases outside the gene matches: 11. Germline lookup yields CDR1 SGHDT and CDR2 YYEEEE. The CDR3 region has the DNA TGTGCCAGCAGCCCCCCGACAGGGTTGGGCGGCTACACCTTC. Translating gives CASSPPTGLGGYTF.

The V call is TRBV28, the J call TRBJ2-3; D not resolved. The CDR3 is 15 amino acids. Germline V lookup: CDR1 MDHEN, CDR2 SYDVKM. V was clipped by 3 bases and J by 0 bases, with 10 bases between them. The CDR3 bases are TGTGCCAGCAGTTTTGTGACACCAAGCACAGATACGCAGTATTTT. Protein sequence: CASSFVTPSTDTQYF.

The chain employs TRBV28 and TRBJ1-2, with 7 positions matching TRBD1. The CDR3 sequence is 14 residues long. Trimming removed 5 bases from V and 4 bases from J; junction bases left unmatched: 7. Germline V gene data show CDR1 as MDHEN and CDR2 as SYDVKM. The CDR3 sequence: CASSNDRVSYGYTF. In nucleotides, the CDR3 is TGTGCCAGCAGTAATGACAGGGTTTCCTATGGCTACACCTTC.

The chain carries TRBV5-1 and TRBJ2-2; D ambiguous. Germline V gene sequence: CDR1 SGHRS, CDR2 YFSETQ. The CDR3 extends over 14 amino acids. Trimming pared 1 base from V and 2 bases from J, leaving 6 bases between. CDR3 residues: CASSLFLNTGELFF. The CDR3 DNA is TGCGCCAGCAGCTTGTTTCTTAACACCGGGGAGCTGTTTTTT.

The J gene is TRBJ1-5, the V gene TRBV7-2; 7 nucleotides line up with TRBD1. The CDR3 extends over 17 amino acids. The V gene's germline CDR1 is SGHTA and CDR2 FQGNSA. The V segment lost 4 bases and the J segment 4 bases; nucleotides outside the gene matches: 13. This CDR3 reads CASSSGPMGRGNQPQHF. The CDR3 nucleotides read TGTGCCAGCAGCTCCGGGCCAATGGGCAGGGGGAATCAGCCCCAGCATTTT.

This clone was observed a handful of times. The CDR3 coding sequence is TGTGCCAGCAGTTCAGGGGACCCCATAACCGCCTACGAGCAGTACTTC. Amino acids: CASSSGDPITAYEQYF. The rearrangement joins TRBV27 to TRBJ2-7, with TRBD1 as a possible D gene (6 bases). Trimming took 4 bases from V and 2 from J, leaving 18 bases between them. This CDR3 has 16 amino acids. Germline loops: CDR1 MNHEY, CDR2 SMNVEV (reference sequence).

This clone was found once. CDR3 in DNA: TGCGCCAGCAGCCGTTCTAGGGACAGCGGCTTTGAAGCTTTCTTT. It is translated as CASSRSRDSGFEAFF. The rearrangement joins TRBV4-3 to TRBJ1-1; 7 bases line up with TRBD1. This CDR3 is built from 15 residues. The germline V gene has CDR1 LGHNA and CDR2 YSLEER. The V gene end was trimmed by 4 bases and the J gene end by 7 bases; junction bases not matched to a gene: 12.

V is TRBV6-5 and J is TRBJ1-3; D not certain. CDR1 and CDR2 (germline): MNHEY, SVGAGI. V was pared by 4 bases and J by 8 bases, with 12 bases between. The CDR3 has 13 amino acids. The CDR3 sequence is CASSSFKRDTIYF. CDR3 in DNA: TGTGCCAGCAGTTCCTTTAAGAGGGACACCATATATTTT.

The CDR3 bases are TGTGCCAGCACCACGACACGGGATTACACCATATATTTT. It yields the protein CASTTTRDYTIYF. The chain recombines TRBV28 with TRBJ1-3; D remains unclear. This CDR3 contains 13 residues. Germline assignment: CDR1 MDHEN and CDR2 SYDVKM. V was trimmed by 7 bases and J by 8 bases, leaving 15 bases between them.

This clone was seen only a few times. V and J are TRBV25-1 and TRBJ1-1; D is perhaps TRBD1 (5 bases). Trimming took 7 bases from V and 5 from J, leaving 17 bases between them. In germline, CDR1 is MGHDK, CDR2 SYGVNS. The CDR3 is 14 residues long. The DNA of the CDR3 is TGTGCCAGCACAGGGCGTGGGGCGAGTACTGAAGCTTTCTTT. This gives the protein CASTGRGASTEAFF.

The rearrangement uses TRBV16 and TRBJ2-5; D remains ambiguous. The CDR3 extends over 12 amino acids. Germline V gene sequence: CDR1 KGHSY, CDR2 FQNENV. The ends were cut back, 0 bases at V and 5 bases at J, with 4 bases in the middle. CDR3 region: CASSQSEETQYF. The CDR3 DNA sequence: TGTGCCAGCAGCCAATCTGAGGAGACCCAGTACTTC.

In regard to this clone: The germline gene is not matched at one end of the junction; a read error may be the cause. CDR3 sequence: CASSLVGDRVFLW. The CDR3 DNA reads as TGTGCCAGCAGTTTGGTCGGGGACAGGGTATTCTTATGG. J is TRBJ1-2 and V is TRBV28, with 9 bases aligning to TRBD1. Germline values: CDR1 MDHEN, CDR2 SYDVKM. CDR3 size: 13 residues.

The rearrangement uses TRBV4-1 and TRBJ1-2; weak D call: TRBD1 (6 bases). Trimming cost V 1 base and J 6 bases, with 15 bases left between them. The germline V gene has CDR1 MGHRA and CDR2 YSYEKL. This CDR3 contains 15 residues. As DNA, the CDR3 is TGCGCCAGCAGCCAAGGGGGGGGGCGCTGGAATGGCTACACCTTC. This codes for CASSQGGGRWNGYTF.

This chain joins TRBV15 and TRBJ2-1; 12 bases are a match to TRBD1. The CDR3 has 15 amino acids. V shed 0 bases and J 8 bases; nucleotides not matched to a gene: 2. The germline V gene has CDR1 LNHNV and CDR2 YYDKDF (reference sequence). In DNA form, the CDR3 reads TGTGCCACCAGCAGAGATGGGACAGGGGGCGATGAGCAGTTCTTC. It yields the protein CATSRDGTGGDEQFF.

The V call is TRBV18, the J call TRBJ1-6; D not certain. V lost 6 bases to trimming and J lost 11 bases, with 11 bases between them. This CDR3 comprises 12 residues. CDR1 and CDR2 (germline): KGHSH, LQKENI. CDR3: CASSQPPAPLHF. The DNA of the CDR3 is TGTGCCAGCTCCCAACCCCCAGCACCCCTCCACTTT.

The V gene is TRBV4-3, the J gene TRBJ2-2, with TRBD1 as a possible D gene (5 bases). V was shortened by 2 bases and J by 2 bases, with 6 bases between the two germline ends. This CDR3 region has 14 residues. Germline V gives CDR1 LGHNA, CDR2 YSLEER. CDR3 nucleotide sequence: TGCGCCAGCAGCCAACAGGGAAACACCGGGGAGCTGTTTTTT. Its protein is CASSQQGNTGELFF.

V is TRBV2 and J is TRBJ1-2, with D perhaps matching TRBD1 (6 bases). Trimming removed 6 bases from V and 0 bases from J, with 14 bases in between. CDR3 size: 15 residues. Germline V gene lookup returns CDR1 SNHLY and CDR2 FYNNEI. This CDR3 is CASSFNRAPNYGYTF. The DNA for the CDR3 is TGTGCCAGCAGCTTTAACAGGGCCCCTAACTATGGCTACACCTTC.

Worth noting for this clone: The same CDR3 can be traced to other DNA sequences in this sample. This chain links TRBV4-3 with TRBJ2-7; a weak D match, TRBD1 (6 bases). Deletions cut 3 bases from V and 6 bases from J, with 12 bases between. CDR1 is LGHNA, CDR2 YSLEER, per germline. CDR3 length: 13 residues. CDR3 amino acids: CASSQAQGGEQYF. In DNA, the CDR3 is TGCGCCAGCAGCCAGGCACAGGGTGGCGAGCAGTACTTC.

This sequence joins TRBV5-6 and TRBJ1-2; TRBD1 agrees at 8 bases. With 6 bases clipped from V and 0 bases from J, the junction kept 4 bases outside the gene matches. The CDR3 runs 14 residues. From germline, CDR1 is SGHDT and CDR2 YYEEEE. The CDR3 nucleotides are TGTGCCAGCACCGGGACAGGAGCTAACTATGGCTACACCTTC. Translation: CASTGTGANYGYTF.

The rearrangement uses TRBV11-2 and TRBJ1-1, with 7 bases fitting TRBD1. The CDR3 runs to 12 residues. With 5 bases clipped from V and 7 bases from J, the junction kept 4 bases outside the gene matches. Germline CDR1 SGHAT, CDR2 FQNNGV. The CDR3 nucleotides are TGTGCCAGCAGCACCGGGACAGATGAAGCTTTCTTT. Amino acid sequence: CASSTGTDEAFF.

The V and J genes are TRBV28 and TRBJ2-2, with TRBD1 identical over 8 bases. This CDR3 comprises 16 residues. V dropped 3 bases and J dropped 4; count of bases not matched to a gene: 7. Germline V gene lookup returns CDR1 MDHEN and CDR2 SYDVKM. The CDR3 protein is CASSFGQGAPTGELFF. DNA of the CDR3: TGTGCCAGCAGTTTCGGGCAGGGGGCCCCCACCGGGGAGCTGTTTTTT.

This clone appeared a single time. The rearrangement uses TRBV5-4 and TRBJ1-2, with D hard to call. V lost 0 bases and J lost 5, with 11 bases in between. Germline assignment: CDR1 SGHNT and CDR2 YYREEE (reference sequence). CDR3 length: 14 amino acids. The CDR3 nucleotides are TGTGCCAGCAGCTTGGCCCTCGGGGATTATGGCTACACCTTC. Translating gives CASSLALGDYGYTF. The whole variable domain, filled in from reference TRBV5-4 and TRBJ1-2, reads ETGVTQSPTHLIKTRGQQVTLRCSSQSGHNTVSWYQQALGQGPQFIFQYYREEENGRGNFPPRFSGLQFPNYSSELNVNALELDDSALYLCASSLALGDYGYTFGSGTRLTVV.

The CDR3 spells CASSAGFGQLHNSPLHF. Here the CDR3 DNA reads TGTGCCAGCAGCGCCGGCTTCGGACAGCTGCATAATTCACCCCTCCACTTT. The chain has TRBV7-9 and TRBJ1-6; possibly TRBD1 for D (6 bases). Deletions cut 5 bases from V and 5 bases from J, with 19 bases between. The CDR3 is 17 amino acids. From germline, CDR1 is SEHNR and CDR2 FQNEAQ (reference sequence).

This sequence joins TRBV28 and TRBJ2-7; 7 nucleotides align to TRBD2. Trimming removed 6 bases from V and 7 bases from J; junction bases left unmatched: 6. CDR3 length: 12 amino acids. Germline lookup yields CDR1 MDHEN and CDR2 SYDVKM. CDR3 region: CASSAGEREQYF. As DNA, the CDR3 is TGTGCCAGCAGCGCGGGAGAGCGTGAGCAGTACTTC.

This clone was picked up a small number of times. This chain joins TRBV4-3 and TRBJ1-5; D is unclear. The V gene lost 0 bases and the J gene lost 4 bases, with 4 bases spanning the gap. The CDR3 sequence is 13 residues long. Germline values: CDR1 LGHNA, CDR2 YSLEER. In DNA, the CDR3 is TGCGCCAGCAGCCAAGACGGGAATCAGCCCCAGCATTTT. As protein: CASSQDGNQPQHF.